The clone carrying this T cell receptor (beta chain) was seen once. At one end the junction does not follow the germline gene, possibly because of a read error. The data originate from a study of blood T cells in healthy people across ages. Every donor gave 9 to 10 milliliters of peripheral blood. A second PCR, run for roughly 7 to 11 cycles, used a sample-barcoded 5' primer plus a J-beta primer mix. A single record per CDR3 protein comes from TCRdb applying MiXCR to the 5' RACE reads. Of 800,000 to 1,300,000 distinct CDR3 sequences in the sample, 25% are singletons; the top ten hold 0.75%. The germline V gene encodes CDR1 MNHEY and CDR2 SVGAGI. The CDR3 extends over 13 amino acids. The sample also formed part of further work on T cells of mothers and their children.

This receptor was obtained from a girl aged 2 to 10 in good health. The chain has TRBV6-5 and TRBJ2-1; 8 bases agree with TRBD1. What was sequenced was blood. CDR3 coding DNA: TGTGCCAGCAGTCAGGGGGCCCTAAATGGGCAGTTCTTC. It encodes CASSQGALNGQFF.